Below are 26 T cell receptor beta chains sequenced from a single sample in a study of blood T cells in healthy people across ages. A J-beta primer mix and a sample-barcoded 5' primer were used in a second PCR of roughly 7 to 12 cycles. MiXCR, applied by TCRdb to the 5' RACE reads, yields one record per CDR3 protein. This table has about 1.7 million distinct CDR3 sequences, 28% appearing once. The material sequenced was blood. Receptors were obtained from a woman aged 25 to 45 in good health.

This clonotype came up many times. V and J are TRBV29-1 and TRBJ2-1; TRBD2 might be the D (5 bases). The CDR3 contains 13 residues. The germline CDR1 and CDR2 sequences are SQVTM and ANQGSEA. V shed 4 bases and J shed 6 bases, with 13 bases lying between them. The CDR3 DNA reads as TGCAGCGTTGGCGGGTTCGGGCCCAATGAGCAGTTCTTC. This gives the protein CSVGGFGPNEQFF.

This chain joins TRBV20-1 and TRBJ2-1; 8 bases map to TRBD1. This CDR3 region has 16 residues. Unmatched junction bases numbered 8, after V lost 0 bases and J lost 4 bases. Germline V gene lookup returns CDR1 DFQATT and CDR2 SNEGSKA (reference sequence). CDR3 loop: CSARDLQGVGYNEQFF. The CDR3 DNA sequence: TGCAGTGCTAGAGACCTACAGGGGGTGGGTTACAATGAGCAGTTCTTC.

The chain uses TRBV5-4 and TRBJ2-1, with 11 nucleotides matching TRBD1. The CDR3 extends over 16 amino acids. The germline gives CDR1 SGHNT, CDR2 YYREEE (reference sequence). V lost 2 bases and J lost 9; bases outside the gene matches: 10. CDR3 residues: CASSFPWTGGRAEQFF. CDR3 DNA sequence: TGTGCCAGCAGCTTTCCCTGGACAGGGGGCAGGGCTGAGCAGTTCTTC.

The rearrangement joins TRBV28 to TRBJ2-1; D unclear. The V end lost 10 bases, the J end lost 10 bases, and 14 bases lay between the germline ends. Germline assignment: CDR1 MDHEN and CDR2 SYDVKM. This CDR3 comprises 11 residues. The CDR3 loop reads CAINSVLEQFF. In DNA, the CDR3 is TGTGCCATTAACTCAGTCTTAGAGCAGTTCTTC.

The chain is built from TRBV4-1 and TRBJ2-3; 8 nucleotides line up with TRBD2. The V gene end was trimmed by 1 base and the J gene end by 4 bases; junction bases not matched to a gene: 7. There are 16 residues in the CDR3. Germline V gene sequence: CDR1 MGHRA, CDR2 YSYEKL. DNA of the CDR3: TGCGCCAGCAGCCAAGTTCCGGGGGGGCCGTCAGATACGCAGTATTTT. Its protein product is CASSQVPGGPSDTQYF.

The chain is built from TRBV3-1 and TRBJ1-1; TRBD1 might be the D (5 bases). The V and J ends lost 5 bases and 6 bases respectively, with 16 bases between them. The V gene's germline CDR1 is LGHDT and CDR2 YNNKEL (reference sequence). The length of the CDR3 is 14 residues. The CDR3 DNA sequence: TGTGCCAGCAGCTTACGCGGGACGGCGTCTGAAGCTTTCTTT. Its translation is CASSLRGTASEAFF.

This sequence joins TRBV30 and TRBJ1-2; D not certain. There are 13 residues in the CDR3. Trimming took 0 bases from V and 5 from J, leaving 10 bases between them. Germline CDR1 is GTSNPN and CDR2 is SVGIG (reference sequence). Written as DNA, the CDR3 is TGTGCCTGGAGTGTAACAGCTCTATATGGCTACACCTTC. It specifies CAWSVTALYGYTF.

This clonotype was seen a single time. The chain employs TRBV20-1 and TRBJ2-7; 14 positions agree with TRBD2. The length of the CDR3 is 14 residues. The V and J ends lost 5 bases and 2 bases, in that order; junction bases with no gene match: 2. Looked up from germline, CDR1 is DFQATT and CDR2 is SNEGSKA (reference sequence). In DNA, the CDR3 is TGCAGTGCTTTGACTAGCGGGGGGGCCTACGAGCAGTACTTC. It codes for CSALTSGGAYEQYF.

The CDR3 region is CASTRDGRGNEKLFF. CDR3 DNA sequence: TGTGCCAGTACTCGGGACGGACGGGGGAATGAAAAACTGTTTTTT. The gene calls are TRBV19 and TRBJ1-4; TRBD1 might be the D (5 bases). Germline lookup yields CDR1 LNHDA and CDR2 SQIVND (reference sequence). CDR3 length equals 15 residues. V was pared by 7 bases and J by 5 bases, with 17 bases between. The whole variable domain, remainder taken from reference TRBV19 and TRBJ1-4, is DGGITQSPKYLFRKEGQNVTLSCEQNLNHDAMYWYRQDPGQGLRLIYYSQIVNDFQKGDIAEGYSVSREKKESFPLTVTSAQKNPTAFYLCASTRDGRGNEKLFFGSGTQLSVL.

Concerning this clonotype: A much more abundant neighbour one base away suggests this may be a read error. V usage is TRBV7-2 and J usage is TRBJ2-6; D might be TRBD2 (7 bases). Germline V gene data show CDR1 as SGHTA and CDR2 as FQGNSA. The CDR3 is made up of 18 amino acids. The CDR3 reads CASSPRGGRSSGANVPTF. Written as DNA, the CDR3 is TGTGCCAGCAGCCCTAGGGGGGGTAGAAGCTCTGGGGCCAACGTCCCGACTTTC.

Here the CDR3 DNA reads TGTGCCAGCAGTTTATATAGGACATGGTCCTACAATGAGCAGTTCTTC. Encoded protein: CASSLYRTWSYNEQFF. The chain joins TRBV28 to TRBJ2-1; tentative D call: TRBD1 (5 bases). Trimming took 1 base from V and 1 from J, leaving 11 bases between them. The CDR3 sequence is 16 residues long. Germline V gene sequence: CDR1 MDHEN, CDR2 SYDVKM.

The genes are TRBV20-1 and TRBJ1-2, with 8 bases identical to TRBD1. CDR1 is DFQATT, CDR2 SNEGSKA, per germline (reference sequence). V lost 2 bases to trimming and J lost 10 bases; unmatched junction nucleotides: 6. The CDR3 has 12 residues. The CDR3 region has the DNA TGCAGTGCTAGACTACAGGGGGGCGACTACACCTTC. Translation gives CSARLQGGDYTF.

As regards this clonotype: This clone may be a read error of a much larger clone one base away. The V call is TRBV10-3, the J call TRBJ2-5, with unresolved D. Deletions cut 4 bases from V and 11 bases from J, with 20 bases between. This CDR3 spans 14 amino acids. Germline V gives CDR1 ENHRY, CDR2 SYGVKD. The CDR3 sequence: CAISGPAVGNEQYF. The CDR3 coding sequence is TGTGCCATCAGTGGGCCGGCGGTGGGCAATGAGCAGTACTTC.

The sample holds a few counts of this clonotype. The chain combines TRBV7-2 with TRBJ2-7; TRBD2 matches at 7 bases. Germline V lookup: CDR1 SGHTA, CDR2 FQGNSA. This CDR3 is 16 amino acids long. V trimming: 5 bases; J trimming: 0 bases; junction bases outside the gene matches: 10. CDR3 protein: CASSTLASKSSYEQYF. The CDR3 region has the DNA TGTGCCAGCAGCACACTAGCGTCCAAGAGCTCCTACGAGCAGTACTTC.

In the case of this clonotype: Germline is not matched at one junction end, which may reflect a read error. V and J are TRBV4-1 and TRBJ1-1; 8 bases match TRBD1. The CDR3 extends over 14 amino acids. Germline CDR1 is MGHRA and CDR2 is YSYEKL. This chain's CDR3 is CVSSQGQEDTEAFF. The CDR3 bases are TGCGTCAGCAGCCAGGGACAGGAGGACACTGAAGCTTTCTTT.

Remarks on this clonotype: Possible read error: a much larger clone is one base away. The chain employs TRBV11-2 and TRBJ2-4, with D perhaps assigned TRBD1 or TRBD2 (5 bases each). The V end lost 0 bases, the J end lost 13 bases, and 22 bases lay between the germline ends. The length of the CDR3 is 16 residues. Germline V gene lookup returns CDR1 SGHAT and CDR2 FQNNGV. As DNA, the CDR3 is TGTGCCAGCAGCTTAGACGGGATTAGTCAGGACAATGAGCAGTACTTC. Protein: CASSLDGISQDNEQYF.

The sample holds many counts of this clonotype. V is TRBV4-1 and J is TRBJ2-7; TRBD1 agrees at 9 bases. CDR3 length: 16 residues. CDR1 is MGHRA, CDR2 YSYEKL, per germline. The ends lost 0 bases at V and 5 bases at J; junction bases unmatched: 8. Written as DNA, the CDR3 is TGCGCCAGCAGCCAAGAAGCCGGGACAGGGTACCACGAGCAGTACTTC. Protein product: CASSQEAGTGYHEQYF.

The genes are TRBV29-1 and TRBJ2-3; 14 nucleotides line up with TRBD2. The CDR3 runs 14 residues. Per germline, CDR1 SQVTM and CDR2 ANQGSEA. V dropped 6 bases and J dropped 4; count of bases not matched to a gene: 3. In DNA form, the CDR3 reads TGCAGCGTCGCGACTAGCGGGAGGGCAGATACGCAGTATTTT. Translation: CSVATSGRADTQYF.

This clonotype was found a few times. V and J are TRBV20-1 and TRBJ1-2, with 7 bases that match TRBD1. J gave up 4 bases and V 3 bases, and 11 bases lay outside the gene matches. Germline V lookup: CDR1 DFQATT, CDR2 SNEGSKA (reference sequence). There are 15 residues in the CDR3. In DNA form, the CDR3 reads TGCAGTGCTAGGTCTACAGGGGATCGTAGCTATGGCTACACCTTC. Its protein is CSARSTGDRSYGYTF.

This clonotype was seen many times. The genes are TRBV7-6 and TRBJ2-5, with D uncertain. The germline CDR1 and CDR2 sequences are SGHVS and FNYEAQ. V lost 3 bases to trimming and J lost 6 bases, with 8 bases between them. The CDR3 runs to 12 residues. The CDR3 loop reads CASSFNQQTQYF. The CDR3 DNA is TGTGCCAGCAGCTTTAATCAACAGACCCAGTACTTC.

This sequence joins TRBV3-1 and TRBJ2-1; no definite D call. Germline V gene sequence: CDR1 LGHDT, CDR2 YNNKEL (reference sequence). This CDR3 is built from 13 residues. V was shortened by 2 bases and J by 9 bases, with 11 bases between the two germline ends. CDR3 DNA sequence: TGTGCCAGCAGCCAAAGGGAAAACGGTGAGCAGTTCTTC. Translated, it gives CASSQRENGEQFF.

The chain is built from TRBV6-2 or TRBV6-3 and TRBJ1-2; TRBD1 might be the D (5 bases). CDR1 is MNHEY and CDR2 is SVGEGT in the germline V gene. The V end was cut by 4 bases, the J end by 6 bases, with 18 bases between. The CDR3 spans 15 residues. CDR3 in DNA: TGTGCCAGCAGTTCGCCCGAGAAGGGGAGTAATGGCTACACCTTC. Translation: CASSSPEKGSNGYTF.

The rearrangement uses TRBV10-3 and TRBJ2-3, with a weak D call TRBD1 (5 bases). Trimming removed 8 bases at V and 2 bases at J, with 8 bases between. The CDR3 spans 12 residues. Looked up from germline, CDR1 is ENHRY and CDR2 is SYGVKD. The CDR3 DNA sequence: TGTGCCATCCGCAGGGACACAGATACGCAGTATTTT. Translated: CAIRRDTDTQYF.

V gene TRBV2 combines with J gene TRBJ2-4, with 7 bases aligning to TRBD2. The V and J ends lost 5 bases and 13 bases, in that order; junction bases with no gene match: 8. The CDR3 runs to 12 residues. Germline V CDR1 and CDR2: SNHLY, FYNNEI. Here the CDR3 DNA reads TGTGCCAGCAGTTCCGGACGAGCGGGACAGTACTTC. This sequence encodes CASSSGRAGQYF.

This chain connects TRBV15 to TRBJ2-7; a possible D gene is TRBD2 (6 bases). The length of the CDR3 is 15 residues. V was shortened by 0 bases and J by 7 bases, with 16 bases between the two germline ends. The germline CDR1 and CDR2 sequences are LNHNV and YYDKDF (reference sequence). The CDR3 DNA is TGTGCCACCAGCAGAGATAAAGCAGGGAGGAGTGAGCAGTACTTC. Protein product: CATSRDKAGRSEQYF.

Only a few counts were recorded for this clonotype. The gene calls are TRBV12-5 and TRBJ2-4; 8 nucleotides agree with TRBD2. CDR1 is LGHNT, CDR2 FRNRAP, per germline. V dropped 7 bases and J dropped 5; count of bases not matched to a gene: 7. The CDR3 has 14 residues. The CDR3 protein is CASARGGPENIQYF. CDR3 coding DNA: TGTGCTAGTGCCCGGGGGGGGCCGGAAAACATTCAGTACTTC.